Below are 5 T cell receptor beta chains sequenced from a single sample in a study of breast tumors, draining lymph nodes, adjacent tissues. Axillary draining lymph nodes of breast cancer patients supplied the node samples. MiXCR, applied by TCRdb to the multiplex PCR reads, yields one record per CDR3 protein. Among a few hundred thousand distinct CDR3 sequences, under 40% were seen once, and the ten largest hold approximately 4%. The sequenced sample was axillary lymph node tissue. These receptors originate from a female donor with breast cancer. Some clones in this sample may be carry-over from other donors' samples.

This clonotype was counted many times. In DNA form, the CDR3 reads TGTGCCAGCAGCTTAGGTCCTGCCTTCCAGGGAGGTACGCAGTATTTT. Translating gives CASSLGPAFQGGTQYF. The chain has TRBV7-8 and TRBJ2-3, with D possibly matching TRBD2 (6 bases). In germline, CDR1 is SGHVS, CDR2 FQNEAQ. V was pared by 1 base and J by 8 bases, with 19 bases between. CDR3 length: 16 amino acids.

This clonotype was detected ten times or more. V and J are TRBV7-8 and TRBJ2-1; maybe TRBD2 (6 bases). V lost 0 bases and J lost 3, with 12 bases in between. Germline CDR1 reads SGHVS; CDR2 reads FQNEAQ. The CDR3 extends over 16 amino acids. The CDR3 region is CASSLAGGIGYNEQFF. In DNA, the CDR3 is TGTGCCAGCAGCTTAGCGGGCGGGATAGGCTACAATGAGCAGTTCTTC.

The chain is built from TRBV14 and TRBJ1-1; TRBD1 is a possible D gene (6 bases). V was clipped by 1 base and J by 1 base, with 7 bases between them. The germline V gene encodes CDR1 SGHDN and CDR2 FVKESK. CDR3 length equals 14 residues. Here the CDR3 reads CASSQGQANTEAFF. DNA of the CDR3: TGTGCCAGCAGCCAAGGACAGGCGAACACTGAAGCTTTCTTT.

This clonotype came up a few times. One base away lies a much larger clone, so this may be a sequencing read error. CDR3 region: CASSFQQGLSNQPQHF. CDR3 bases: TGTGCCAGCAGTTTCCAACAGGGTCTCAGCAATCAGCCCCAGCATTTT. This rearrangement joins TRBV12-3 or TRBV12-4 to TRBJ1-5, with D maybe TRBD1 (6 bases). Trimming took off 3 bases at V and 1 base at J, with 13 bases between the two ends. This CDR3 comprises 16 residues.

There are many counts of this clonotype. The chain employs TRBV7-9 and TRBJ1-4, with D unclear. The germline gives CDR1 SEHNR, CDR2 FQNEAQ (reference sequence). Trimming removed 5 bases from V and 8 bases from J, with 12 bases in between. This CDR3 is built from 13 residues. The CDR3 DNA sequence: TGTGCCAGCAGCACTCCCCAGAGGGAAAAACTGTTTTTT. It specifies CASSTPQREKLFF.